The TCR beta chain described here comes from a study of blood T cell repertoires in COVID-19. Study information: The cDNA or gDNA used as material had been derived from T cells, B-cell-depleted T cells, or PBMCs.

This CDR3 has 15 amino acids. Between the trimmed V and J ends, which lost 4 bases and 11 bases, there was a span of 23 bases. Germline CDR1 MGHRA, CDR2 YSYEKL. Produced via immunoSEQ multiplex PCR; TCRdb's table is partial and in-frame only. The data hold 250,000 or so clones, with 90% to 95% observed a single time. Sequencing was done on a sample of PBMCs or T cells enriched from blood (not recorded which). The rearrangement joins TRBV4-1 to TRBJ1-2; no clear D. The TCR sequence derives from a human donor in a cohort exposed to, infected with or recovered from COVID-19 (not recorded which). The donor label of this sample is uncertain. The chain's CDR3 is CASSPVGRADLWYTF. In nucleotides, the CDR3 is TGCGCCAGCAGCCCCGTTGGACGCGCGGACTTGTGGTACACCTTC.